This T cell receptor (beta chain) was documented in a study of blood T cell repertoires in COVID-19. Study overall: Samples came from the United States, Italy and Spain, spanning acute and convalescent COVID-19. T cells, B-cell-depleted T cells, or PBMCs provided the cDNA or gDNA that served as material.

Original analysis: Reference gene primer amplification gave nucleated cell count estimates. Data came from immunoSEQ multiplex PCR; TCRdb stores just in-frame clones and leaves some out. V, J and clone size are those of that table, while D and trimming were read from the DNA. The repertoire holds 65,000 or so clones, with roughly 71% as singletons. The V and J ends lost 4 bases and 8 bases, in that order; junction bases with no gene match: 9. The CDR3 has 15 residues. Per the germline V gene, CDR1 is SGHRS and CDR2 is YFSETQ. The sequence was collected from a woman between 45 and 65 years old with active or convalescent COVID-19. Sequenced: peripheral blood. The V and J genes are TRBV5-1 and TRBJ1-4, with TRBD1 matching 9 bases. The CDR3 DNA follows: TGCGCCAGCAGCCCTACGGGACAGGGAAACGAAAAACTGTTTTTT. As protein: CASSPTGQGNEKLFF.